The present T cell receptor (beta chain) was sequenced within a study of glioma-infiltrating T cells. The V and J ends lost 7 bases and 2 bases respectively, with 15 bases between them. Germline V gene sequence: CDR1 MNHEY, CDR2 SVGEGT. This CDR3 is built from 15 residues. Using RNA template, CDR3s of TCR alpha and beta were amplified with iRepertoire arm-PCR. Tissue mRNA or PBMC total RNA, 100-400 ng, went into one-step reverse transcription and amplification. From the multiplex PCR reads, TCRdb called clonotypes with MiXCR, one entry per CDR3 protein. This table holds 300,000 to 400,000 distinct CDR3 sequences, more than 35% found once. This clonotype has at least ten counts.

The rearrangement uses TRBV6-2 or TRBV6-3 and TRBJ2-1, with D maybe TRBD2 (6 bases). Sequencing input: glioma tissue, nonneoplastic brain tissue, or PBMCs (not recorded which). The clonotype was recovered from a human donor with low-grade glioma or glioblastoma, undergoing nonglioma brain surgery, or in good health (not recorded which). CDR3 region: CASMAWGEAYNEQFF. The CDR3 DNA reads TGTGCCAGCATGGCCTGGGGGGAGGCCTACAATGAGCAGTTCTTC.